This is a list of T cell receptor beta chains from one sample in a study of blood T cell repertoires in COVID-19. Profiled with immunoSEQ multiplex PCR; TCRdb holds only in-frame clones, not every one. The sample lists about 140,000 clones, roughly 80% seen once, with less than 4.5% in the top ten. The sequenced sample was peripheral blood. The receptors come from a woman older than 75 with acute or convalescent COVID-19. The CDR3 runs from the conserved cysteine through the conserved F or W. Fields, in order: D gene, CDR3 length, J gene, clone size, V gene, CDR3 DNA, CDR3 protein. D genes are given only for firm matches. Size values are once, few and many counts, or a class for expanded clones, and some rows have none.

>TRBD1|15|TRBJ1-4|once|TRBV19
TGTGCCAGTAGTATGGACAGGGGAATGAATGAAAAACTGTTTTTT
CASSMDRGMNEKLFF
>.|16|TRBJ1-2|few|TRBV7-9
TGTGCCAGCAGCTTAGCGCAGGCAGGGTACGACTATGGCTACACCTTC
CASSLAQAGYDYGYTF
>TRBD1|14|TRBJ1-2|.|TRBV5-1
TGCGCCAGCAGCCAGGGACAGGGCGGCTATGGCTACACCTTC
CASSQGQGGYGYTF
>.|15|TRBJ1-3|.|TRBV9
TGTGCCAGCAGCCTAAGTGAAGACTCTGGAAACACCATATATTTT
CASSLSEDSGNTIYF
>TRBD2|14|TRBJ2-2|.|TRBV2
TGTGCCAGCAGCGCCGGGACTAGCGGGAGGGATCTGTTTTTT
CASSAGTSGRDLFF
>.|16|TRBJ2-1|.|TRBV5-1
TGCGCCAGCAGCTTGTTTTTTCCGAGCTCCTACAATGAGCAGTTCTTC
CASSLFFPSSYNEQFF
>TRBD1|15|TRBJ1-5|.|TRBV19
TGTGCCAGTAGTATTAGACAGGGAGGCAATCAGCCCCAGCATTTT
CASSIRQGGNQPQHF
>.|12|TRBJ1-2|.|TRBV28
TGTGCCAGCAGTGAAACAGGGTCTGGCTACACCTTC
CASSETGSGYTF
>TRBD1|16|TRBJ2-5|.|TRBV28
TGTGCCAGCAGTCCTCGGGGACAGGGGGCTAGGGAGACCCAGTACTTC
CASSPRGQGARETQYF
>TRBD2|15|TRBJ2-5|.|TRBV9
TGTGCCAGCAGTATAGCGGGGGGCTTCCGGGAGACCCAGTACTTC
CASSIAGGFRETQYF